This T cell receptor (beta chain) was identified during a study of regulatory T cells in long-lasting Graves disease. Construction of the TCR beta libraries employed iRepertoire HTBI primers in conjunction with Arm-PCR of CDR3 regions. From the multiplex PCR reads, TCRdb called clonotypes with MiXCR, one entry per CDR3 protein. The sample yields 400,000 or so distinct CDR3 sequences, 23% seen once. Germline CDR1 is MNHNS and CDR2 is SASEGT. This CDR3 contains 12 residues. The study's findings and limits: Graves' patients with persistent disease showed TCR diversity lower than patients newly diagnosed.

In its sample, this clonotype was seen a few times. Antigen specificity is unknown. At one end, the junction sequence differs from germline, possibly due to a read error. Specified time point: persistent/refractory GD, antithyroid drugs over 5 years with positive TRAb. TCR sequences were obtained from RNA taken from PBMCs. Graves' disease diagnoses followed American Thyroid Association guidelines. The V gene is TRBV6-1, the J gene TRBJ1-1; D is uncertain. Sequencing used peripheral blood mononuclear cells (PBMCs), obtained when the disease was refractory, from a patient treated with antithyroid drugs. The sequence derives from a female donor with Graves disease. CDR3 coding DNA: TGTGCCATCAGTGTCGGCGGCACTGAAGCTTTCTTT. It is translated as CAISVGGTEAFF.